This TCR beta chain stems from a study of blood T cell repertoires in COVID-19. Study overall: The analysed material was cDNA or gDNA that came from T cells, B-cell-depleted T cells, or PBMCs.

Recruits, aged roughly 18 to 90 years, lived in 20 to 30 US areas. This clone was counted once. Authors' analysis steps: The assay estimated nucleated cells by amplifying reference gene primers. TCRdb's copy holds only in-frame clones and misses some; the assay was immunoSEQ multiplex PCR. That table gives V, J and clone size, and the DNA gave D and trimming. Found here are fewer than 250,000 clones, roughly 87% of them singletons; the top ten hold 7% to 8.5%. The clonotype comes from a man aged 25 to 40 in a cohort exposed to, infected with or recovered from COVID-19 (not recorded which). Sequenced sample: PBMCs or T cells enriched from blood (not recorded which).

The CDR3 region has the DNA TGTGCCAGCAGTTCCATCGGGGGGGGTCCGTGGTATTCACCCCTCCACTTT. Its translation: CASSSIGGGPWYSPLHF. V is TRBV27 and J is TRBJ1-6; D is perhaps TRBD1 (5 bases). The CDR3 is 17 amino acids. V gave up 4 bases and J gave up 8 bases, with 21 bases separating them. The germline V gene has CDR1 MNHEY and CDR2 SMNVEV (reference sequence).